This entry is about one TCR beta chain. Through a sample-barcoded 5' primer and a J-beta primer mix, a second PCR was run for about 6 to 11 cycles. TCRdb ran MiXCR on the 5' RACE reads and lists one entry per CDR3 protein. The sample consists of around 990,000 distinct CDR3 sequences, 35% to 40% of them appearing once. This CDR3 spans 13 amino acids. Looked up from germline, CDR1 is ENHRY and CDR2 is SYGVKD. Trimming took 9 bases from V and 3 from J, leaving 11 bases between them. The data originate from a study of blood T cells in healthy people across ages. At the level of the study: Every two T cells gave about one barcoded beta molecule via template switching.

The gene calls are TRBV10-3 and TRBJ2-2, with D perhaps matching TRBD1 or TRBD2 (6 bases each). The source of this sequence is a man between 18 and 29 years old in good health. The sequencing input was blood. The CDR3: CAIRGTYTGELFF. In DNA form, the CDR3 reads TGTGCCATTCGGGGGACATACACCGGGGAGCTGTTTTTT.